This section outlines one T cell receptor beta chain sequence together with its context. Its specificity is unknown. Use of 60 Vbeta and 13 Jbeta primers characterized the PCR. TCRdb's copy holds only in-frame clones and misses some; the assay was immunoSEQ multiplex PCR. The sample has under 200,000 clones, roughly 80% seen once. This record belongs to a study of cytomegalovirus exposure and HLA in healthy donors. The wider study: From donors who were HLA-typed, an early data release held around 80 million unique TCRs.

This CDR3 is built from 16 residues. V lost 4 bases to trimming and J lost 2 bases, with 17 bases between them. Germline V gene lookup returns CDR1 SGHNT and CDR2 YYREEE (reference sequence). Study-wide results and limits: Analysis was carried out at a later point, and it linked a missense DCLRE1C variant to TCR beta V- and J-gene trimming. Sequencing likely generated an artifact that appeared as a cluster of highly shared sequence variants. Earlier analysis yielded a pattern in which most TCR beta V segments were productive about 90% or about 30% of the time.

V gene TRBV5-4 combines with J gene TRBJ2-3; D is possibly TRBD1 (6 bases). The TCR was taken from a woman in her late teens or twenties in good health and CMV-seronegative. Sequencing input: PBMCs. The CDR3 is CASSIGQGIVTDTQYF. CDR3 DNA: TGTGCCAGCAGCATAGGCCAGGGGATTGTCACAGATACGCAGTATTTT.